This T cell receptor beta chain came from a study of blood T cell repertoires in COVID-19. In the original analysis: Amplifying reference gene primers gave estimates of nucleated cell counts. Assay used: immunoSEQ multiplex PCR; TCRdb lists only in-frame clones, some missing. The V and J calls and clone size come from that table; D and trimming were worked out from the DNA. Among some 240,000 clones, roughly 89% were seen once, and the ten largest hold around 6.5%. The CDR3 consists of 14 residues. The germline V gene has CDR1 SGHRS and CDR2 YFSETQ. The V gene end was trimmed by 5 bases and the J gene end by 6 bases; junction bases not matched to a gene: 5.

The gene calls are TRBV5-1 and TRBJ2-7, with TRBD2 matching over 13 bases. This clonotype originated in a man in his 60s who had recovered from COVID-19. What was sequenced was peripheral blood. The CDR3: CASSLGTSGTEQYF. CDR3 coding DNA: TGCGCCAGCAGTCTGGGGACTAGCGGGACCGAGCAGTACTTC.